Each of the 25 T cell receptor beta chains below was sequenced from the same sample in a study of OX40 agonist ivuxolimab in advanced cancers. TCRdb's table, derived via immunoSEQ multiplex PCR, lists solely in-frame clones and lacks some. This sample has about 73,000 clones, with 92% found just once. The sample in question was CD4+ or CD8+ T cells sorted from blood, obtained in a trial of the OX40 agonist ivuxolimab. The receptors here all came from an adult with an advanced solid tumor such as melanoma, head and neck, liver or kidney cancer.

The rearrangement joins TRBV30 to TRBJ1-5; no definite D call. The V gene's germline CDR1 is GTSNPN and CDR2 SVGIG (reference sequence). This CDR3 has 13 residues. Trimming took 0 bases from V and 4 from J, leaving 7 bases between them. CDR3 coding DNA: TGTGCCTGGAGTGTAGAAGGGAATCAGCCCCAGCATTTT. It translates to CAWSVEGNQPQHF.

This chain uses TRBV12-5 with TRBJ2-7; the D gene is possibly TRBD1 (5 bases). Trimming cost V 2 bases and J 6 bases, with 20 bases left between them. Germline loops: CDR1 LGHNT, CDR2 FRNRAP. This CDR3 comprises 16 residues. The CDR3 nucleotides are TGTGCTAGTGGTTTGCTTCCTTCGGACATCGCTGGCGAGCAGTACTTC. Residues: CASGLLPSDIAGEQYF. The complete variable domain, with remaining parts taken from reference TRBV12-5 and TRBJ2-7, reads DARVTQTPRHKVTEMGQEVTMRCQPILGHNTVFWYRQTMMQGLELLAYFRNRAPLDDSGMPKDRFSAEMPDATLATLKIQPSEPRDSAVYFCASGLLPSDIAGEQYFGPGTRLTVT.

The chain couples TRBV11-2 to TRBJ1-1; 8 nucleotides line up with TRBD1. The CDR3 totals 19 residues. Germline-derived CDR1 and CDR2 are SGHAT and FQNNGV. Germline trimming cut 0 bases from V and 0 bases from J; bases unmatched to any gene: 12. CDR3 loop: CASSLDSAGQGLMNTEAFF. The CDR3 region has the DNA TGTGCCAGCAGCTTAGATTCGGCTGGACAGGGTCTTATGAACACTGAAGCTTTCTTT. The whole variable domain, filled in from reference TRBV11-2 and TRBJ1-1, reads EAGVAQSPRYKIIEKRQSVAFWCNPISGHATLYWYQQILGQGPKLLIQFQNNGVVDDSQLPKDRFSAERLKGVDSTLKIQPAKLEDSAVYLCASSLDSAGQGLMNTEAFFGQGTRLTVV.

The J gene is TRBJ1-5, the V gene TRBV6-1; perhaps TRBD1 as D (6 bases). Germline V gene data show CDR1 as MNHNS and CDR2 as SASEGT. There are 16 residues in the CDR3. V was clipped by 2 bases and J by 4 bases, with 15 bases between them. DNA for the CDR3: TGTGCCAGCAGTGAAAGGGGGGACGGAAGAAATCAGCCCCAGCATTTT. Translation gives CASSERGDGRNQPQHF.

The V call is TRBV6-4, the J call TRBJ2-4; perhaps TRBD2 as D (6 bases). The germline V and J ends were trimmed by 8 bases and 0 bases, with 23 bases remaining between them. The germline V gene encodes CDR1 MRHNA and CDR2 SNTAGT. This CDR3 comprises 18 residues. The CDR3 is CASWGERGSLLAKNIQYF. The CDR3 DNA is TGTGCCAGCTGGGGGGAAAGGGGTTCCTTACTAGCCAAAAACATTCAGTACTTC.

V usage is TRBV5-4 and J usage is TRBJ1-5; no definite D call. The CDR3 is 12 residues long. V was cut by 2 bases and J by 6 bases, with 6 bases left in between. From germline, CDR1 is SGHNT and CDR2 YYREEE (reference sequence). This CDR3 is CASSFSGQPQHF. The CDR3 DNA sequence: TGTGCCAGCAGCTTTAGTGGTCAGCCCCAGCATTTT.

This chain uses TRBV7-8 with TRBJ2-7; D gene unclear. V lost 5 bases and J 0 bases, leaving 14 bases between the germline ends. The CDR3 totals 15 residues. Germline V gives CDR1 SGHVS, CDR2 FQNEAQ. CDR3 residues: CASSQPRVSSYEQYF. The CDR3, as DNA: TGTGCCAGCAGCCAACCCCGTGTATCCTCCTACGAGCAGTACTTC.

The chain uses TRBV28 and TRBJ2-3, with 7 bases that match TRBD2. Germline CDR1 reads MDHEN; CDR2 reads SYDVKM. The CDR3 spans 15 residues. V lost 3 bases, J lost 0 bases, and 3 bases stayed unmatched. The CDR3 bases are TGTGCCAGCAGTTTCCCGACTAGCAGCACAGATACGCAGTATTTT. Translating gives CASSFPTSSTDTQYF.

This clone was seen only a few times. V is TRBV7-2 and J is TRBJ2-2; tentatively, D is TRBD1 or TRBD2 (5 bases each). The V end was cut by 5 bases, the J end by 0 bases, with 13 bases between. The CDR3 is 16 residues long. Germline V gene lookup returns CDR1 SGHTA and CDR2 FQGNSA. The CDR3 region is CASSGTPLANTGELFF. CDR3 bases: TGTGCCAGCAGCGGGACGCCGCTTGCGAACACCGGGGAGCTGTTTTTT.

This chain links TRBV5-6 with TRBJ2-7; either TRBD1 or TRBD2 may supply D (8 bases each). Trimming removed 0 bases from V and 6 bases from J, with 19 bases in between. Germline values: CDR1 SGHDT, CDR2 YYEEEE. The CDR3 loop spans 16 amino acids. In DNA form, the CDR3 reads TGTGCCAGCAGCTTGGTCTGGATTAGCGGGACAGGCGAGCAGTACTTC. This codes for CASSLVWISGTGEQYF. The whole variable domain, remainder taken from reference TRBV5-6 and TRBJ2-7, is DAGVTQSPTHLIKTRGQQVTLRCSPKSGHDTVSWYQQALGQGPQFIFQYYEEEERQRGNFPDRFSGHQFPNYSSELNVNALLLGDSALYLCASSLVWISGTGEQYFGPGTRLTVT.

The V and J genes are TRBV11-2 and TRBJ2-7, with D tentatively TRBD2 (5 bases). V shed 8 bases and J shed 0 bases, with 14 bases lying between them. The CDR3 contains 14 residues. CDR1 SGHAT and CDR2 FQNNGV come from the germline V gene. CDR3 in amino acids: CASAVTGSSYEQYF. Written as DNA, the CDR3 is TGTGCCAGCGCCGTTACTGGGAGCTCCTACGAGCAGTACTTC.

The chain employs TRBV10-1 and TRBJ2-5; D might be TRBD1 or TRBD2, each matching 6 bases. Germline lookup yields CDR1 WNHNN and CDR2 SYGVQD (reference sequence). CDR3 length equals 14 residues. V was trimmed by 2 bases and J by 5 bases, leaving 12 bases between them. This CDR3 is CASSEGGGEETQYF. The CDR3 DNA reads TGCGCCAGCAGTGAGGGAGGGGGAGAGGAGACCCAGTACTTC.

The chain has TRBV19 and TRBJ2-7; no definite D call. Trimming took off 5 bases at V and 7 bases at J, with 12 bases between the two ends. The CDR3 covers 12 residues. The germline gives CDR1 LNHDA, CDR2 SQIVND (reference sequence). The CDR3 coding sequence is TGTGCCAGTAGTCGTGCCAGTGGTGAGCAGTACTTC. Translated: CASSRASGEQYF.

This sequence joins TRBV18 and TRBJ2-1; D is perhaps TRBD1 (6 bases). Germline V CDR1 and CDR2: KGHSH, LQKENI. There are 15 residues in the CDR3. With 3 bases removed from V and 1 base from J, the gap between germline ends came to 10 bases. The CDR3 region is CASSPGTSSYNEQFF. As DNA, the CDR3 is TGTGCCAGCTCACCCGGGACATCTTCCTACAATGAGCAGTTCTTC.

V and J are TRBV5-4 and TRBJ1-2; tentatively, D is TRBD1 (6 bases). There are 14 residues in the CDR3. Trimming removed 4 bases from V and 5 bases from J, with 15 bases in between. Germline assignment: CDR1 SGHNT and CDR2 YYREEE (reference sequence). The CDR3 DNA reads TGTGCCAGCAGCATGGCAGGGGTAGTTTATGGCTACACCTTC. It specifies CASSMAGVVYGYTF.

V and J are TRBV9 and TRBJ2-1, with D unclear. The length of the CDR3 is 13 residues. CDR1 SGDLS and CDR2 YYNGEE come from the germline V gene. V was shortened by 4 bases and J by 10 bases, with 15 bases between the two germline ends. The CDR3 DNA is TGTGCCAGCAGCCTGACGTGGGGTGACGAGCAGTTCTTC. Translated, it gives CASSLTWGDEQFF.

The V call is TRBV5-4, the J call TRBJ1-2, with 10 bases lining up with TRBD1. V gave up 0 bases and J gave up 7 bases; unmatched junction bases: 3. There are 14 residues in the CDR3. The germline V gene encodes CDR1 SGHNT and CDR2 YYREEE (reference sequence). Here the CDR3 DNA reads TGTGCCAGCAGCTTGGTCGGGACAGGGGTTGGCTACACCTTC. Translation gives CASSLVGTGVGYTF. The full variable domain, with the rest looked up from reference TRBV5-4 and TRBJ1-2, is ETGVTQSPTHLIKTRGQQVTLRCSSQSGHNTVSWYQQALGQGPQFIFQYYREEENGRGNFPPRFSGLQFPNYSSELNVNALELDDSALYLCASSLVGTGVGYTFGSGTRLTVV.

The chain is built from TRBV7-8 and TRBJ1-2; D unclear. Germline CDR1 reads SGHVS; CDR2 reads FQNEAQ. The CDR3 consists of 13 residues. V was shortened by 5 bases and J by 4 bases, with 11 bases between the two germline ends. CDR3 coding DNA: TGTGCCAGCAGCATGGGAGGTGGCTATGGCTACACCTTC. Translating it yields CASSMGGGYGYTF.

This chain connects TRBV18 to TRBJ2-1, with D perhaps TRBD1 (5 bases). CDR3 length equals 15 residues. V was clipped by 3 bases and J by 1 base, with 10 bases between them. Germline CDR1 reads KGHSH; CDR2 reads LQKENI. The CDR3, as DNA: TGTGCCAGCTCACCCCTTCAGGGATCCTACAATGAGCAGTTCTTC. Encoded protein: CASSPLQGSYNEQFF.

In its sample, this clone was seen once. The V and J genes are TRBV11-3 and TRBJ2-1, with 8 nucleotides matching TRBD2. The junction had 6 bases not matched to a gene; V was cut back by 5 bases and J by 0 bases. This CDR3 is 16 amino acids long. Germline V gene data show CDR1 as SGHNT and CDR2 as YENEEA. CDR3 loop: CASSLGLGGSYNEQFF. The CDR3 DNA reads TGTGCCAGCAGCCTGGGACTAGGCGGCTCCTACAATGAGCAGTTCTTC.

This chain uses TRBV19 with TRBJ2-7, with 7 bases that match TRBD2. Germline loops: CDR1 LNHDA, CDR2 SQIVND (reference sequence). The trim removed 3 bases at V and 0 bases at J, leaving 2 bases unmatched. The CDR3 totals 14 residues. This CDR3 is CASSIQRDSYEQYF. CDR3 DNA: TGTGCCAGTAGTATCCAGCGGGACTCCTACGAGCAGTACTTC.

This CDR3 reads CASSPLLAGDPYEQYF. CDR3 in DNA: TGTGCCAGCTCACCACTCCTAGCGGGAGACCCCTACGAGCAGTACTTC. This chain links TRBV18 with TRBJ2-7, with TRBD2 identical over 10 bases. The CDR3 extends over 16 amino acids. Losses at the gene ends were 1 base for V and 2 bases for J; bases not matched to a gene: 5. CDR1 and CDR2 from the germline V gene are KGHSH and LQKENI.

This clone was seen only a few times. J is TRBJ1-2 and V is TRBV5-1; D uncertain. This CDR3 has 14 residues. Trimming took 3 bases from V and 4 from J, leaving 13 bases between them. CDR1 is SGHRS, CDR2 YFSETQ, per germline. CDR3 DNA sequence: TGCGCCAGCAGCTCGCTAGATGAGGGCTATGGCTACACCTTC. Residues: CASSSLDEGYGYTF.

The gene calls are TRBV25-1 and TRBJ1-1; D perhaps matches TRBD1 (5 bases). CDR1 and CDR2 from the germline V gene are MGHDK and SYGVNS. This CDR3 region has 11 residues. V lost 7 bases and J lost 11, with 14 bases in between. This CDR3 reads CASKGHGGAFF. The DNA for the CDR3 is TGTGCCAGCAAGGGGCACGGCGGGGCTTTCTTT.

V gene TRBV6-6 combines with J gene TRBJ2-3; 8 positions agree with TRBD2. Germline V gives CDR1 MNHNY, CDR2 SVGAGI (reference sequence). V was clipped by 6 bases and J by 4 bases; unmatched bases: 9. This CDR3 contains 15 residues. The CDR3 is CASRISGTGADTQYF. DNA for the CDR3: TGTGCCAGCAGAATTAGCGGGACGGGCGCAGATACGCAGTATTTT.